These T cell receptor beta chains were read from a single sample in a study of beta chain features in type 1 diabetes. Sequenced by immunoSEQ multiplex PCR; TCRdb stores in-frame clones only, minus some. The sample includes 600,000 or so clones, roughly an eighth of them seen just once. The material sequenced was naive CD4+ T cells from blood. Source of these receptors: a man younger than 35 with type 1 diabetes. Both conserved end residues are part of each CDR3. A D gene is named only where the DNA matches it firmly. Rows may omit the clone size; those that give it use once, few, many or a size class.

v_gene	abundance	j_gene	d_gene	CDR3nt	CDR3aa
TRBV18	few	TRBJ1-3	.	TGTGCCAGCTCACCGAACAATGGCCCAGGTGGAAACACCATATATTTT	CASSPNNGPGGNTIYF
TRBV7-9	few	TRBJ2-1	TRBD1	TGTGCCAGCAGCTTAAGACAGGGGGCAGGTAATGAGCAGTTCTTC	CASSLRQGAGNEQFF
TRBV15	few	TRBJ2-1	.	TGTGCCACCAGCAGAGAGATCGAGGGGCAGTCCAAGCAGTTCTTC	CATSREIEGQSKQFF
TRBV5-1	few	TRBJ2-5	.	TGCGCCAGCAGCTTCGAGGTGGAGGGGACAGTCCAAGAGACCCAGTACTTC	CASSFEVEGTVQETQYF
TRBV28	.	TRBJ2-1	TRBD1	TGTGCCAGCAGTTGGGGGACAGGAGCGACCTACAATGAGCAGTTCTTC	CASSWGTGATYNEQFF
TRBV30	.	TRBJ1-5	.	TGTGCCTGGACCTACAGGGAAGATCAGCCCCAGCATTTT	CAWTYREDQPQHF
TRBV10-3	few	TRBJ1-2	.	TGTGCCATCAGTGACGGTTGGGCAGGGAGCTATGGCTACACCTTC	CAISDGWAGSYGYTF
TRBV6-5	few	TRBJ2-3	.	TGTGCCAGCAGTTACCTCCCCGTGAGCACAGATACGCAGTATTTT	CASSYLPVSTDTQYF
TRBV19	few	TRBJ2-3	TRBD2	TGTGCCAGTAACACGGGAGCGGGGGATACGCAGTATTTT	CASNTGAGDTQYF
TRBV4-3	few	TRBJ1-6	.	TGCGCCAGCAGCCAAGATCGAAATAGTCGTTCACCCCTCCACTTT	CASSQDRNSRSPLHF
TRBV4-3	.	TRBJ2-6	TRBD2	TGCGCCAGCAGCCAACCACCCAGCGGACTAGCGGGGGTCAGCTCTGGGGCCAACGTCCTGACTTTC	CASSQPPSGLAGVSSGANVLTF
TRBV4-2	.	TRBJ2-7	.	TGTGCCAGCAGCCAAGGGGCCGACCAAACCTACGAGCAGTACTTC	CASSQGADQTYEQYF
TRBV19	few	TRBJ2-7	TRBD2	TGTGCCAGTAGTCCTGGGACTAGCGGGAGTGGAGGGATCTACGAGCAGTACTTC	CASSPGTSGSGGIYEQYF
TRBV4-3	.	TRBJ1-2	TRBD1	TGCGCCAGCAGCCAATCTCATAACTACAGGGGGAGAAACTATGGCTACACCTTC	CASSQSHNYRGRNYGYTF
TRBV9	.	TRBJ2-7	TRBD2	TGTGCCAGCAGCGTAGGCGGGGGACCCCACGAGCAGTACTTC	CASSVGGGPHEQYF
TRBV6-5	.	TRBJ2-3	.	TGTGCCAGCAGGGCGTCGGGGGCAGATACGCAGTATTTT	CASRASGADTQYF
TRBV30	.	TRBJ1-1	.	TGTGCCTGGAGTGTAATTGGGGGAAACACTGAAGCCTTCTTT	CAWSVIGGNTEAFF
TRBV29-1	few	TRBJ1-2	TRBD1	TGCAGCGGACGGGACAGGGAGGGTTCAGGAGGCTACACCTTC	CSGRDREGSGGYTF
TRBV9	few	TRBJ2-5	TRBD1	TGTGCCAGCTCGGGACAGGGGGTTCAAGAGACCCAGTACTTC	CASSGQGVQETQYF
TRBV14	.	TRBJ2-3	TRBD2	TGTGCCAGCAGCCAAGATATAGCTAGCGGAACCACAGATACGCAGTATTTT	CASSQDIASGTTDTQYF
TRBV29-1	.	TRBJ2-3	.	TGCAGCTCGGGGGCAGATACGCAGTATTTT	CSSGADTQYF
TRBV12-5	.	TRBJ2-3	TRBD2	TGTGCTAGTGGTTTAGAACTAGCGGGAGGACCAGATACGCAGTATTTT	CASGLELAGGPDTQYF
TRBV30	few	TRBJ1-3	.	TGTGCCTGGAGCCAGGTTGTGGGTGGACTCGCTGGAAACACCATATATTTT	CAWSQVVGGLAGNTIYF
TRBV7-9	.	TRBJ1-1	.	TGTGCCAGCAGCCCAGCAGTTTCCCAGAAGAACACTGAAGCTTTCTTT	CASSPAVSQKNTEAFF
TRBV2	.	TRBJ1-2	.	TGTGCCAGCAGTGACTCGGGGAAAGGAAATGGCTACACCTTC	CASSDSGKGNGYTF
TRBV7-3	few	TRBJ2-7	TRBD1	TGTGCCAGCAGGCGGAAGGGGGCCCGGTACGAGCAGTACTTC	CASRRKGARYEQYF
TRBV5-1	.	TRBJ2-1	.	TGCGCCAGCAGCTTACCCTCTGGGGGAGCCTACAATGAGCAGTTCTTC	CASSLPSGGAYNEQFF
TRBV29-1	few	TRBJ2-7	TRBD1	TGCAGCGTTGAAGGGACAGGGGGCGGCTCCGAGCAGTACTTC	CSVEGTGGGSEQYF
TRBV6-5	few	TRBJ1-1	.	TGTGCCAGCAGTTACTCGAGGTTGAACACTGAAGCTTTCTTT	CASSYSRLNTEAFF
TRBV5-1	few	TRBJ1-5	.	TGCGCCAGCAGCTTCGGGAGGGGCGAGAATCAGCCCCAGCATTTT	CASSFGRGENQPQHF
TRBV30	.	TRBJ2-7	.	TGTGCCTCAACACAGAATATTCTTCGCGAGCAGTACTTC	CASTQNILREQYF
TRBV7-9	few	TRBJ2-7	TRBD1	TGTGCCAGCAGCTTTCGAGCCTCAGGGGGCTACGAGCAGTACTTC	CASSFRASGGYEQYF
TRBV6-5	few	TRBJ1-5	.	TGTGCCAGCAGAAAGTTTAGCAATCAGCCCCAGCATTTT	CASRKFSNQPQHF
TRBV25-1	few	TRBJ1-2	.	TGTGCCAGCAGGGGCTCCCAAGTCTATGGCTACACCTTC	CASRGSQVYGYTF
TRBV6-5	few	TRBJ2-4	.	TGTGCCAGCAGTTACTCGGGAGGGGGCGGGTACATTCAGTACTTC	CASSYSGGGGYIQYF
TRBV10-3	.	TRBJ2-2	.	TGTGCCATCACCGCAAATCCGGGAGCTAGTAATACCGGCGGGGAGCTGTTTTTT	CAITANPGASNTGGELFF
TRBV30	.	TRBJ1-3	.	TGTGCTCGAGCAGCGGTAACTGGAAACACCATATATTTT	CARAAVTGNTIYF
TRBV6-5	.	TRBJ2-2	.	TGTGCCAGCCAGAGGACCCTTAGTCCGGGGGAGCTGTTTTTT	CASQRTLSPGELFF
TRBV29-1	.	TRBJ2-5	.	TGCAGCGTTGAAGGCGGGGAAGAGACCCAGTACTTC	CSVEGGEETQYF
TRBV11-1	.	TRBJ2-1	.	TGTGCCAGCAGCTTATACAGTGGAGGTCCCTACAATGAGCAGTTCTTC	CASSLYSGGPYNEQFF
TRBV29-1	few	TRBJ2-1	TRBD2	TGCAGCACCCGACTAGCGGGAGTCTATGAGCAGTTCTTC	CSTRLAGVYEQFF
TRBV7-9	.	TRBJ2-1	TRBD2	TGTGCCAGCAGCTTAGTATCTCGCGGGAGGGCCTGGAATGAGCAGTTCTTC	CASSLVSRGRAWNEQFF
TRBV4-1	.	TRBJ1-5	.	TGCGCCAGCAGCCAAGATCTCGGCCAGATGAATCAGCCCCAGCATTTT	CASSQDLGQMNQPQHF
TRBV30	.	TRBJ2-7	TRBD2	TGTGCCTGGAGTGCCCACAATAGCGGGCGTACCTACGAGCAGTACTTC	CAWSAHNSGRTYEQYF
TRBV4-3	few	TRBJ2-3	.	TGCGCCAGCAGCCAAGTCCAGTCAGGGTTGACAGATACGCAGTATTTT	CASSQVQSGLTDTQYF
TRBV7-2	.	TRBJ2-3	TRBD2	TGTGCCAGCAGCTTAGCGCATGTAGCGGGTACAAACACAGATACGCAGTATTTT	CASSLAHVAGTNTDTQYF
TRBV6-1	few	TRBJ1-1	.	TGTGCCAGCAGCCAAACAGGGACGGTCACTGAAGCTTTCTTT	CASSQTGTVTEAFF
TRBV6-1	.	TRBJ2-3	TRBD2	TGTGCCAGCAGTGGACTTGCCGGGACTAGACCAGATACGCAGTATTTT	CASSGLAGTRPDTQYF
TRBV29-1	few	TRBJ2-3	.	TGCAGCGTTTGTGTATTAGAAGGAGATACGCAGTATTTT	CSVCVLEGDTQYF
TRBV7-9	.	TRBJ2-5	.	TGTGCCAGCAGGGGCCAAGAGACCCAGTACTTC	CASRGQETQYF